This T cell receptor beta chain is drawn from a study of Graves' ophthalmopathy and Graves' hyperthyroidism. Whole-study results and caveats: The model flagged ophthalmopathy progression at approximately 70% sensitivity and less than 75% specificity.

V was cut by 8 bases and J by 5 bases, with 17 bases left in between. CDR1 is KGHDR and CDR2 is SFDVKD in the germline V gene. This CDR3 region has 14 residues. Using RNA transcripts, the TCR beta CDR3 regions were amplified. Scientists carried out first-round RT-PCR using HTBI primers and then a second-round multiplex PCR. Each CDR3 protein gets one entry after TCRdb re-called the multiplex PCR reads with MiXCR. The table lists some 410,000 distinct CDR3 sequences, around 21% of them singletons, with roughly 3.2% in the top ten. This clonotype has a count of ten or more. The antigen is undetermined. By definition, stable hyperthyroidism involved no ophthalmopathy within 18 months of follow-up. The diagnosis combined clinical symptoms, thyroxine, TRAb, thyroid ultrasound and orbital computed tomography scans.

The chain combines TRBV24-1 with TRBJ2-5; D possibly matches TRBD1 or TRBD2 (5 bases each). The receptor was derived from a woman aged 18-30 years with stable Graves' hyperthyroidism. Sequenced sample: peripheral blood. DNA for the CDR3: TGTGCCACCAATGACCGGTGGGGGACGGAGACCCAGTACTTC. Translating gives CATNDRWGTETQYF.